This TCR beta chain was profiled in a study of shared clonotypes between healthy human individuals. At the level of the study: Per-donor plates numbered three CD4 naive, three CD4 memory, two CD8 naive and one CD8 memory. Whole-study findings and limits: Naive subsets, compared against memory subsets, generally had larger estimated richness values. Among non-shared clonotypes, generation probabilities were lower than among those shared by all four donors.

The CDR3 loop spans 15 amino acids. Trimming took off 4 bases at V and 4 bases at J, with 17 bases between the two ends. Germline V lookup: CDR1 KGHSH, CDR2 LQKENI. It was across several immunoSEQ plates that each subset's genomic DNA was evenly split. The method was immunoSEQ multiplex PCR; TCRdb's version includes in-frame clones alone and lacks a portion of them. The sample has some 580,000 clones; roughly 97% are singletons. As to this clone: What it binds is unknown.

This TCR was sampled from a woman aged 25 to 39 in good health. Sequenced: naive CD4+ T cells sorted from blood. Subset of the sample: CD45RA+ positively selected. The rearrangement joins TRBV18 to TRBJ2-7; TRBD1 might be the D (6 bases). The CDR3 loop is CASSRLGAGEYEQYF. The CDR3 nucleotides read TGTGCCAGCTCACGGCTTGGTGCAGGGGAATACGAGCAGTACTTC.